A single sample is the source of the 19 T cell receptor beta chains below, sequenced in a study of T-cell memory formation after mild COVID-19 (dated by TCRdb to the early 2020s). Libraries were built with 5' RACE. The sample was run on an Illumina NovaSeq 6000. In TCRdb, the public reads were trimmed at Q25 with fastp and aligned with MiXCR, with productive beta chains retained. Rows matching on CDR3 protein sequence are summarized as one entry with the most common DNA and genes. This sample gives about 82,000 distinct CDR3 sequences in total; approximately 16% of them show up just once. The ten largest clones take up 39% of the sample. The sample comprised PBMCs or a T cell subset sorted from them (not recorded which). The receptors stem from a man between 18 and 35 years old who had mild COVID-19 (a few samples of this study predate the infection). The sample titles of this study are shuffled in the database, so cell type and time point are left out; the donor was told from shared clones.

This clonotype has a handful of counts. The chain couples TRBV7-8 to TRBJ2-3; 9 bases agree with TRBD2. Losses at the gene ends were 2 bases for V and 1 base for J; bases not matched to a gene: 7. CDR3 size: 17 residues. CDR1 is SGHVS and CDR2 is FQNEAQ in the germline V gene. The DNA for the CDR3 is TGTGCCAGCAGCTTACAAGTCTTAGCGGGGGGCACAGATACGCAGTATTTT. Translated: CASSLQVLAGGTDTQYF.

At least ten counts were recorded for this clonotype. The chain links TRBV4-3 to TRBJ1-1, with TRBD1 matching 7 bases. The germline CDR1 and CDR2 sequences are LGHNA and YSLEER. The CDR3 runs 19 residues. Trimming removed 0 bases from V and 0 bases from J; junction bases left unmatched: 13. The CDR3 region is CASSQDLPAGQFMNTEAFF. The CDR3 DNA is TGCGCCAGCAGCCAAGATCTACCCGCGGGACAGTTCATGAACACTGAAGCTTTCTTT.

This clonotype was observed a handful of times. This chain uses TRBV11-2 with TRBJ1-1, with D perhaps matching TRBD1 (5 bases). The CDR3 has 16 residues. Germline CDR1 reads SGHAT; CDR2 reads FQNNGV. The germline V and J ends were trimmed by 2 bases and 0 bases, with 13 bases remaining between them. DNA of the CDR3: TGTGCCAGCAGCTTATGGGCAGGGAGTATGAACACTGAAGCTTTCTTT. This gives the protein CASSLWAGSMNTEAFF.

The chain employs TRBV9 and TRBJ2-1; TRBD2 aligns across 16 bases. V lost 2 bases to trimming and J lost 5 bases; unmatched junction nucleotides: 4. This CDR3 has 17 residues. Germline V lookup: CDR1 SGDLS, CDR2 YYNGEE. DNA for the CDR3: TGTGCCAGCAGCGTTTCGGGACTAGCGGGGGGGGACAATGAGCAGTTCTTC. Protein: CASSVSGLAGGDNEQFF.

This clonotype came up a few times. The chain uses TRBV7-9 and TRBJ2-3; D might be TRBD2 (5 bases). Trimming took 11 bases from V and 1 from J, leaving 10 bases between them. The CDR3 is made up of 12 amino acids. Germline CDR1 SEHNR, CDR2 FQNEAQ (reference sequence). Here the CDR3 reads CASIGGTDTQYF. The CDR3 region has the DNA TGTGCCTCAATCGGGGGCACAGATACGCAGTATTTT.

This clonotype was detected a few times. The chain carries TRBV4-3 and TRBJ2-1; 10 bases map to TRBD2. Losses at the gene ends were 4 bases for V and 9 bases for J; bases not matched to a gene: 6. CDR1 and CDR2 from the germline V gene are LGHNA and YSLEER. This CDR3 has 14 amino acids. The CDR3 loop reads CASSLYSGGPEQFF. In DNA, the CDR3 is TGCGCCAGCAGCCTTTATAGCGGGGGGCCTGAGCAGTTCTTC.

The V call is TRBV6-4, the J call TRBJ1-2, with 7 bases fitting TRBD1. Germline-derived CDR1 and CDR2 are MRHNA and SNTAGT. V lost 0 bases, J lost 4 bases, and 5 bases stayed unmatched. The CDR3 is 15 amino acids. The CDR3 DNA sequence: TGTGCCAGCAGTGACTCCCGGCGACAGGGCTATGGCTACACCTTC. Its protein product is CASSDSRRQGYGYTF.

The chain carries TRBV7-9 and TRBJ1-1, with D unresolved. Germline CDR1 is SEHNR and CDR2 is FQNEAQ (reference sequence). Trimming removed 3 bases at V and 1 base at J, with 9 bases between. This CDR3 is built from 14 residues. The CDR3 DNA is TGTGCCAGCAGCTTGTCCCAGGCGAACACTGAAGCTTTCTTT. As protein: CASSLSQANTEAFF. The complete variable domain, with remaining parts taken from reference TRBV7-9 and TRBJ1-1, reads DTGVSQNPRHKITKRGQNVTFRCDPISEHNRLYWYRQTLGQGPEFLTYFQNEAQLEKSRLLSDRFSAERPKGSFSTLEIQRTEQGDSAMYLCASSLSQANTEAFFGQGTRLTVV.

The chain employs TRBV7-2 and TRBJ2-3; D might be TRBD2 (5 bases). CDR3 length: 15 amino acids. Trimming stripped 1 base from V and 4 bases from J, with 12 bases between. CDR1 is SGHTA and CDR2 is FQGNSA in the germline V gene. The DNA of the CDR3 is TGTGCCAGCAGCTTAGAACTAGTCTGGGCAGATACGCAGTATTTT. It specifies CASSLELVWADTQYF. The full variable domain, rest sourced from reference TRBV7-2 and TRBJ2-3, is GAGVSQSPSNKVTEKGKDVELRCDPISGHTALYWYRQSLGQGLEFLIYFQGNSAPDKSGLPSDRFSAERTGGSVSTLTIQRTQQEDSAVYLCASSLELVWADTQYFGPGTRLTVL.

This clonotype was found a few times. This sequence joins TRBV29-1 and TRBJ2-2; weak D call: TRBD2 (5 bases). Germline loops: CDR1 SQVTM, CDR2 ANQGSEA. V was shortened by 5 bases and J by 5 bases, with 9 bases between the two germline ends. The CDR3 has 12 residues. The CDR3 DNA reads as TGCAGCGTTACCTCGGGGACCGGGGAGCTGTTTTTT. Amino acids: CSVTSGTGELFF.

This sequence joins TRBV25-1 and TRBJ2-3; no firm D call. V was cut by 4 bases and J by 4 bases, with 6 bases left in between. From germline, CDR1 is MGHDK and CDR2 SYGVNS. The CDR3 is 12 amino acids. The CDR3 loop is CASSVVPDTQYF. Written as DNA, the CDR3 is TGTGCCAGCAGTGTAGTTCCAGATACGCAGTATTTT.

The rearrangement joins TRBV11-2 to TRBJ1-2, with 7 positions matching TRBD1. Trimming took 5 bases from V and 6 from J; bases not matched to a gene: 3. Per the germline V gene, CDR1 is SGHAT and CDR2 is FQNNGV. CDR3 length: 12 residues. The CDR3 loop reads CASSRQGNGYTF. The CDR3 DNA reads TGTGCCAGCAGCAGACAGGGAAATGGCTACACCTTC.

This rearrangement joins TRBV12-3 or TRBV12-4 to TRBJ2-2; D assignment may be TRBD1 or TRBD2 (5 bases each). The CDR3 length is 15 residues. The V and J ends lost 11 bases and 3 bases respectively, with 19 bases between them. Here the CDR3 reads CASGSRWQDTGELFF. As DNA, the CDR3 is TGTGCCTCAGGGAGTAGATGGCAGGACACCGGGGAGCTGTTTTTT.

The rearrangement joins TRBV9 to TRBJ1-2; TRBD1 might be the D (5 bases). This CDR3 is built from 11 residues. V was pared by 6 bases and J by 5 bases, with 8 bases between. CDR1 and CDR2 from the germline V gene are SGDLS and YYNGEE. CDR3 sequence reads: CASMGVYGYTF. CDR3 sequence (DNA): TGTGCCAGCATGGGGGTGTATGGCTACACCTTC.

The V call is TRBV7-3, the J call TRBJ1-2, with TRBD1 identical over 12 bases. This CDR3 spans 15 amino acids. The ends lost 5 bases at V and 8 bases at J; junction bases unmatched: 9. The germline V gene encodes CDR1 SGHTA and CDR2 FQGTGA. The CDR3 nucleotides are TGTGCCAGCAGCCTCGACGGGACAGGGGGCAACGGCTACACCTTC. It is translated as CASSLDGTGGNGYTF.

The chain is built from TRBV2 and TRBJ2-2; D remains unclear. V was shortened by 7 bases and J by 2 bases, with 8 bases between the two germline ends. This CDR3 spans 13 amino acids. From germline, CDR1 is SNHLY and CDR2 FYNNEI. As DNA, the CDR3 is TGTGCCAGCACAAGCCTAAACACCGGGGAGCTGTTTTTT. Amino acids: CASTSLNTGELFF.

V and J are TRBV7-9 and TRBJ2-3; D call uncertain. The V and J ends lost 5 bases and 4 bases respectively, with 10 bases between them. The germline V gene has CDR1 SEHNR and CDR2 FQNEAQ (reference sequence). The CDR3 consists of 13 residues. CDR3 nucleotides: TGTGCCAGCAGCACCCACACCCCAGATACGCAGTATTTT. Translating it yields CASSTHTPDTQYF.

J is TRBJ2-7 and V is TRBV7-9, with 7 bases fitting TRBD2. Germline V lookup: CDR1 SEHNR, CDR2 FQNEAQ (reference sequence). J lost 0 bases, V lost 5 bases, and 10 bases had no gene match. CDR3 length equals 16 residues. The CDR3 region has the DNA TGTGCCAGCAGCCCGAGGGAGGGAACTAGCTCCTACGAGCAGTACTTC. Translation gives CASSPREGTSSYEQYF.

This clonotype was counted once. The chain employs TRBV6-6 and TRBJ1-1; no reliable D call. The CDR3 totals 14 residues. CDR1 is MNHNY and CDR2 is SVGAGI in the germline V gene (reference sequence). Trimming stripped 2 bases from V and 6 bases from J, with 13 bases between. The CDR3 DNA reads TGTGCCAGCAGTTACGGGATGGGGTACCCTGAAGCTTTCTTT. As protein: CASSYGMGYPEAFF.